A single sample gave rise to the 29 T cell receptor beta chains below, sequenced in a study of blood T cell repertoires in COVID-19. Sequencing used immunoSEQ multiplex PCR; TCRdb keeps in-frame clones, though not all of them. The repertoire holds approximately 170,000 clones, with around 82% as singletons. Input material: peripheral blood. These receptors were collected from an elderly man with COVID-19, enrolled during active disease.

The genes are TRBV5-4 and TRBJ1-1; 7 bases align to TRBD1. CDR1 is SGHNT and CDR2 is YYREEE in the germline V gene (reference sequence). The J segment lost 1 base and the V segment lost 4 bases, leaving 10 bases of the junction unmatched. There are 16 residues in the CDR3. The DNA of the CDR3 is TGTGCCAGCAGCATAAATACGGACAGGTGGAACACTGAAGCTTTCTTT. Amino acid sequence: CASSINTDRWNTEAFF.

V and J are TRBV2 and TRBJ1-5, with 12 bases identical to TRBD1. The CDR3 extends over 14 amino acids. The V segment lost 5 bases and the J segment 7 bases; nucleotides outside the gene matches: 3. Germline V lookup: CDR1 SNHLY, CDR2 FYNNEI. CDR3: CASSQGQGAQPQHF. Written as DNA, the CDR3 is TGTGCCAGCAGTCAGGGACAGGGGGCGCAGCCCCAGCATTTT.

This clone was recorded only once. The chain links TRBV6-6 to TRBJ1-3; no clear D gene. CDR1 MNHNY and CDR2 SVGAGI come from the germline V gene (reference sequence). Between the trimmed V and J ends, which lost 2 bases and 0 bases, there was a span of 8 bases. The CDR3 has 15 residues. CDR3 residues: CASSYPYNSGNTIYF. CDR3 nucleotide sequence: TGTGCCAGCAGTTACCCCTATAACTCTGGAAACACCATATATTTT.

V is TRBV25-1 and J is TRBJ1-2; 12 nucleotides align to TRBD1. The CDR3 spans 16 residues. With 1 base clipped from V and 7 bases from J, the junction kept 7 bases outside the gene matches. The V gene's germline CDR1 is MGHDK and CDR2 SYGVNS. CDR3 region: CASSELGGTGGFGYTF. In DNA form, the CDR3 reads TGTGCCAGCAGTGAATTGGGTGGGACAGGGGGCTTTGGCTACACCTTC.

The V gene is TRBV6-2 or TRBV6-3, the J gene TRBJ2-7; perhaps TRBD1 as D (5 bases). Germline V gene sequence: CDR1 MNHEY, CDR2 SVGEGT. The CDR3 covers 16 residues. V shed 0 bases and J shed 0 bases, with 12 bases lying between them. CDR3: CASSYSMDNLSYEQYF. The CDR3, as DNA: TGTGCCAGCAGTTACTCCATGGACAACCTCTCCTACGAGCAGTACTTC.

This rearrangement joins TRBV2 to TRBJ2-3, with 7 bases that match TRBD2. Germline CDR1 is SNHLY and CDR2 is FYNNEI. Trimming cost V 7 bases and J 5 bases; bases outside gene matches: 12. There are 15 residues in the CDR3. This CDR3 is CASTPEVPGGDTQYF. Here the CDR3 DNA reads TGTGCCAGCACCCCGGAGGTCCCGGGGGGAGATACGCAGTATTTT.

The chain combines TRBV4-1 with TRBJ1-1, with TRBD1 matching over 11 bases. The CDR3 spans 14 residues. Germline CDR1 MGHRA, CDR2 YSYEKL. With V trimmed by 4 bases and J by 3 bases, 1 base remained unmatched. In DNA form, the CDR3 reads TGCGCCAGCAGCCTGGGACAGGGGGACACTGAAGCTTTCTTT. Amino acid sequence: CASSLGQGDTEAFF.

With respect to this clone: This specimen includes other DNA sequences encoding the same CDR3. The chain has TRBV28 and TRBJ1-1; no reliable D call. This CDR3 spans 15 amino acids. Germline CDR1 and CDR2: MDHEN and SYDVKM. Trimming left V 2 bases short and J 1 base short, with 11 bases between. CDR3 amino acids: CASSLVGPSNTEAFF. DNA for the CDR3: TGTGCCAGCAGTTTAGTGGGCCCATCGAACACTGAAGCTTTCTTT. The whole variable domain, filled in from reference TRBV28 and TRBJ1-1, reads DVKVTQSSRYLVKRTGEKVFLECVQDMDHENMFWYRQDPGLGLRLIYFSYDVKMKEKGDIPEGYSVSREKKERFSLILESASTNQTSMYLCASSLVGPSNTEAFFGQGTRLTVV.

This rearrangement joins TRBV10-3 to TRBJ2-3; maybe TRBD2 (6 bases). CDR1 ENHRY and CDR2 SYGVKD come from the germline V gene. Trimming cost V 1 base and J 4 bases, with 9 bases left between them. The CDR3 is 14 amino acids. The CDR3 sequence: CAISELGEADTQYF. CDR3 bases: TGTGCCATCAGTGAGTTGGGGGAGGCAGATACGCAGTATTTT.

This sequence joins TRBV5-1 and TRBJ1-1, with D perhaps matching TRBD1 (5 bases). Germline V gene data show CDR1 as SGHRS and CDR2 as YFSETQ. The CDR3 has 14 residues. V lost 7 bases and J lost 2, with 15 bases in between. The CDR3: CASGIGAGNTEAFF. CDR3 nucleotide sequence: TGCGCCAGCGGGATTGGGGCTGGAAACACTGAAGCTTTCTTT.

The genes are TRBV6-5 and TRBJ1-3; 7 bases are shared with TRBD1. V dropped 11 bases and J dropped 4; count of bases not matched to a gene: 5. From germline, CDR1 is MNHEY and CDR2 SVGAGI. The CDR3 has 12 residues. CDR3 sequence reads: CAGGTEGNTIYF. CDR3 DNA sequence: TGTGCCGGAGGGACAGAGGGAAACACCATATATTTT.

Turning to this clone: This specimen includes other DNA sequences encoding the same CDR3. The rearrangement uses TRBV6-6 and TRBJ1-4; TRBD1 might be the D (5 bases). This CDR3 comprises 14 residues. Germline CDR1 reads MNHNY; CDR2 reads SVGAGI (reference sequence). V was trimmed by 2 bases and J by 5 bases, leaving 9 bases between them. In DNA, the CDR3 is TGTGCCAGCAGTTACGCCGGGGGGAATGAAAAACTGTTTTTT. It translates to CASSYAGGNEKLFF.

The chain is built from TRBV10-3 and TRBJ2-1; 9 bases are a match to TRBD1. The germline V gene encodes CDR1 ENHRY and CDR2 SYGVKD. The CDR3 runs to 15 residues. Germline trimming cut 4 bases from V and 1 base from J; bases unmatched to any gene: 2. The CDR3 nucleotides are TGTGCCATCAGTGCGACAGGGGGATCCTACAATGAGCAGTTCTTC. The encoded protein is CAISATGGSYNEQFF.

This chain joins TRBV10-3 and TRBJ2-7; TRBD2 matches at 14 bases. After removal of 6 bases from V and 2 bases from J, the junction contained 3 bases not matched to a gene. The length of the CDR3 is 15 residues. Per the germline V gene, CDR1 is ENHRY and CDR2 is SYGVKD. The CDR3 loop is CAIRSGLAGAYEQYF. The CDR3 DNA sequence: TGTGCCATCAGGTCGGGACTAGCGGGGGCCTACGAGCAGTACTTC.

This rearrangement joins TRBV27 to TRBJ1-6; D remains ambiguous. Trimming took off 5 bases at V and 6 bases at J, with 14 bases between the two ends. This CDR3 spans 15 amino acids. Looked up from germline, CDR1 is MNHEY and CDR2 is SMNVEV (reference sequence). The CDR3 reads CASSPQVLGNSPLHF. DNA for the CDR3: TGTGCCAGCAGTCCCCAGGTTTTAGGTAATTCACCCCTCCACTTT.

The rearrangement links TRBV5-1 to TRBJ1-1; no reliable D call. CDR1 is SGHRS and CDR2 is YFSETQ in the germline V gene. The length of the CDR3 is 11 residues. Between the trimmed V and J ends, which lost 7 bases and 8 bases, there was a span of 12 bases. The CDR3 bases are TGCGCCAGCTCCGAGGGAAACGAAGCTTTCTTT. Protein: CASSEGNEAFF.

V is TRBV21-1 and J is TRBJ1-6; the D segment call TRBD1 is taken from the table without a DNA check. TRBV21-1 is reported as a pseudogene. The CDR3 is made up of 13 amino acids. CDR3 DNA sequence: TGTGCCAGCACTACAGGGTTGAGTTCACCCCTCCACTTT. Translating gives CASTTGLSSPLHF.

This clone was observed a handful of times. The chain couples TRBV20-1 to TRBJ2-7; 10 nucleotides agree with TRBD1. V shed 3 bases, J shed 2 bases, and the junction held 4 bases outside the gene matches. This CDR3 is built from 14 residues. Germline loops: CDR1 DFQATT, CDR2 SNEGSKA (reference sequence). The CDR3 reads CSASGDRGTYEQYF. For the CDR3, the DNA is TGCAGTGCTAGTGGGGACAGGGGAACCTACGAGCAGTACTTC.

This CDR3 is CASSQQTGRQNEKLFF. Written as DNA, the CDR3 is TGCGCCAGCAGCCAACAGACAGGGCGGCAGAATGAAAAACTGTTTTTT. The gene calls are TRBV4-3 and TRBJ1-4, with 7 bases lining up with TRBD1. Germline assignment: CDR1 LGHNA and CDR2 YSLEER. There are 16 residues in the CDR3. J gave up 5 bases and V 2 bases, and 8 bases lay outside the gene matches.

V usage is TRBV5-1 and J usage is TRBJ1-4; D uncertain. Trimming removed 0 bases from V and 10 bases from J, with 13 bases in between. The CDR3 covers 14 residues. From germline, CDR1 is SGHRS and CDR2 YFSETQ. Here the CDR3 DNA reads TGCGCCAGCAGCTTGGACCTTCAGCGGGGAAAACTGTTTTTT. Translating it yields CASSLDLQRGKLFF. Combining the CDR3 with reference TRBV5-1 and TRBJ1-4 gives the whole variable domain KAGVTQTPRYLIKTRGQQVTLSCSPISGHRSVSWYQQTPGQGLQFLFEYFSETQRNKGNFPGRFSGRQFSNSRSEMNVSTLELGDSALYLCASSLDLQRGKLFFGSGTQLSVL.

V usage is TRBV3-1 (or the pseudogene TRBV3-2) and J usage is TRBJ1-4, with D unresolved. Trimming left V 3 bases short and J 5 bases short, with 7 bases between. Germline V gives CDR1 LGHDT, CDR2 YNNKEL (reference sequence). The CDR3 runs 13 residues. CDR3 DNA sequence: TGTGCCAGCAGCCACTCCGGGAATGAAAAACTGTTTTTT. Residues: CASSHSGNEKLFF.

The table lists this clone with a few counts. CDR3 protein: CSADTSGQGNEQYF. In DNA form, the CDR3 reads TGCAGCGCAGATACCTCGGGACAGGGCAACGAGCAGTACTTC. The rearrangement joins TRBV29-1 to TRBJ2-7; 9 bases are a match to TRBD1. The CDR3 is 14 residues long. V was clipped by 7 bases and J by 5 bases; unmatched bases: 12. Germline loops: CDR1 SQVTM, CDR2 ANQGSEA.

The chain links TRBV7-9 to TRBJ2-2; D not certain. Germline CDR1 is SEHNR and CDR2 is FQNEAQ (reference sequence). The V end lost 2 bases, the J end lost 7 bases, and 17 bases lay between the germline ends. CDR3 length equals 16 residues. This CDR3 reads CASSLLRVLRSGELFF. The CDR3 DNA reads TGTGCCAGCAGCTTATTACGGGTCCTCCGGAGCGGGGAGCTGTTTTTT.

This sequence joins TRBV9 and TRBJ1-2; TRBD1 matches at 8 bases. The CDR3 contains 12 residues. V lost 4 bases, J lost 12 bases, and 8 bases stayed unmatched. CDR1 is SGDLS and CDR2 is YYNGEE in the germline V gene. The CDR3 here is CASSKRQGSHTF. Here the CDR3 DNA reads TGTGCCAGCAGCAAAAGACAGGGGAGCCACACCTTC.

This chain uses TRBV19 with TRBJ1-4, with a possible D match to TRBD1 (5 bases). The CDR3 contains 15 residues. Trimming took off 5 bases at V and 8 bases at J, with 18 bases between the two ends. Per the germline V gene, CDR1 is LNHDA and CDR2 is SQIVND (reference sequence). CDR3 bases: TGTGCCAGTAGTCATCGCGGGGGACGTAACGAAAAACTGTTTTTT. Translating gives CASSHRGGRNEKLFF. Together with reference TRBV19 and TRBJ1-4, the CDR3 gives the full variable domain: DGGITQSPKYLFRKEGQNVTLSCEQNLNHDAMYWYRQDPGQGLRLIYYSQIVNDFQKGDIAEGYSVSREKKESFPLTVTSAQKNPTAFYLCASSHRGGRNEKLFFGSGTQLSVL.

The CDR3 DNA is TGTGCCAGCAGTCCCAGGGGGCAGAGTGAAAAACTGTTTTTT. Translated, it gives CASSPRGQSEKLFF. The rearrangement links TRBV6-5 to TRBJ1-4; 8 nucleotides align to TRBD1. Germline V CDR1 and CDR2: MNHEY, SVGAGI. The ends lost 5 bases at V and 7 bases at J; junction bases unmatched: 6. CDR3 length equals 14 residues.

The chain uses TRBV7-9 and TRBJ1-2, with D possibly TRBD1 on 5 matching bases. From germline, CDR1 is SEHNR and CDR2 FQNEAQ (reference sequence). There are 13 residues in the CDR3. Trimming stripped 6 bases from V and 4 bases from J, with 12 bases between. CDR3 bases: TGTGCCAGCAGGCAGACCCAGGGCTATGGCTACACCTTC. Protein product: CASRQTQGYGYTF.

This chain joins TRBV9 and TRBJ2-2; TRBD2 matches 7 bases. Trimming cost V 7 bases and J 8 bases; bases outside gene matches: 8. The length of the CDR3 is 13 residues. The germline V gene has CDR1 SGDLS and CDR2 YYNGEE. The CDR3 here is CASRKRGSGELFF. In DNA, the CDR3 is TGTGCCAGCCGTAAGCGGGGCTCGGGGGAGCTGTTTTTT.

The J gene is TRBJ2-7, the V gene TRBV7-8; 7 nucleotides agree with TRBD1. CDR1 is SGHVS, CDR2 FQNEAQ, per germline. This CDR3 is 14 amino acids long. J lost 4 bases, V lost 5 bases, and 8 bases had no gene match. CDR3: CASSPTGAGYEQYF. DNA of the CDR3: TGTGCCAGCAGCCCTACAGGGGCCGGATACGAGCAGTACTTC.